These T cell receptor beta chains were read from a single sample in a study of blood T cell repertoires in COVID-19. Using immunoSEQ multiplex PCR, the repertoire was profiled, and TCRdb retains in-frame clones only, with some absent. The profile shows 89,000 or so clones, about 95% of them singletons. Sequencing was carried out using peripheral blood. These receptors were taken from a human donor with active COVID-19. The donor label of this sample is uncertain. Each CDR3 is given with its conserved first and last residue. Expanded clones are given a class, and other clones once, few, many or no size at all.

size: .
V: TRBV5-3
CDR3: CARSKVELLEEQYF

size: .
V: TRBV19
CDR3: CASSSRDRGLVEPQHF

size: few
V: TRBV11-3
CDR3: CASSFRGQGPPYEQYF

size: .
V: TRBV3-1/TRBV3-2
CDR3: CASSRGGAANYGYTF

size: once
V: TRBV5-1
CDR3: CASSSWGENTEAFF

size: once
V: TRBV2
CDR3: CASSRTGTSGRNTQYF

size: .
V: TRBV7-2
CDR3: CASSPRVGQGDTEAFF

size: .
V: TRBV5-1
CDR3: CASSSREGRTDTQYF

size: .
V: TRBV7-9
CDR3: CASSLSGRFTDTQYF

size: .
V: TRBV19
CDR3: CASSIDRSEQYF

size: .
V: TRBV24-1
CDR3: CATSDSRGTPEAFF

size: .
V: TRBV6-1
CDR3: CASSELEGSDTQYF

size: .
V: TRBV7-9
CDR3: CASSEDRPYEQYF

size: .
V: TRBV3-1/TRBV3-2
CDR3: CASSQGGGYNSPLHF

size: once
V: TRBV4-3
CDR3: CASSSRDRGGYTF

size: .
V: TRBV14
CDR3: CASSQVGGGTQYF

size: .
V: TRBV6-5
CDR3: CASRKRLAYEQYF

size: .
V: TRBV19
CDR3: CASTPTGSQGYTF

size: .
V: TRBV27
CDR3: CASSALGGGAKNIQYF

size: .
V: TRBV5-1
CDR3: CASSPAGTDYSPLHF

size: .
V: TRBV7-2
CDR3: CASSLDGTGPQPQHF

size: .
V: TRBV9
CDR3: CASSGLGQGTDTQYF

size: .
V: TRBV7-9
CDR3: CASSRGSTGGGYTF

size: .
V: TRBV5-1
CDR3: CASSVGPRGEQFF

size: .
V: TRBV3-1/TRBV3-2
CDR3: CASSQAGGDTQYF